The 9 T cell receptor beta chains below come from one sample, sequenced in a study of low-dose radiotherapy and immunotherapy resistance in tumors (dated by TCRdb to between 2021 and 2024). Sequencing relied on an Illumina HiSeq 2500. First-strand cDNA was synthesized with Superscript III and a set of TRAV- and TRBV-specific primers, covering both TCRalpha and TCRbeta chains. TCRs were amplified with Phusion for around 21 PCR cycles, with a constant-region primer paired with the adapter attached to the V primers. TCRdb reran the public reads through fastp at Q25 and MiXCR, keeping productive beta chains. Entries that share a CDR3 protein sequence are merged under the most common genes and DNA. Recorded for this sample are 65,000 to 95,000 distinct CDR3 sequences; 15% to 20% of them occurred a single time. Approximately 1.5% of the sample goes to the ten largest clones. The sample's time point, from its label and the paper: after trial treatment. The treatment or condition label of this sample denotes: LDRT plus nivolumab, ipilimumab, low-dose cyclophosphamide and aspirin (RACIN trial).

The sequenced sample was PBMCs, obtained after low-dose radiotherapy plus immunotherapy. The receptors were sampled from a male donor with prostate cancer.

There are many counts of this clonotype. J is TRBJ1-2 and V is TRBV28; maybe TRBD1 (5 bases). Germline V gene data show CDR1 as MDHEN and CDR2 as SYDVKM. The V end was cut by 3 bases, the J end by 1 base, with 9 bases between. The CDR3 spans 14 residues. CDR3: CASSFGGFNYGYTF. The CDR3 DNA reads as TGTGCCAGCAGTTTCGGGGGGTTTAACTATGGCTACACCTTC.

The chain couples TRBV14 to TRBJ2-1; possible D gene TRBD2, 6 bases. V was shortened by 4 bases and J by 5 bases, with 12 bases between the two germline ends. The CDR3 covers 14 residues. The germline V gene has CDR1 SGHDN and CDR2 FVKESK. Here the CDR3 DNA reads TGTGCCAGCAGCCTCAGGGAGGTCAACAATGAGCAGTTCTTC. Translation: CASSLREVNNEQFF.

As concerns this clonotype: Only one base separates this from a far larger clonotype, so it likely reflects a read error. The chain recombines TRBV13 with TRBJ2-6; the D gene is possibly TRBD2 (5 bases). The CDR3 length is 14 residues. The ends were cut back, 6 bases at V and 4 bases at J, with 10 bases in the middle. Germline CDR1 and CDR2: PRHDT and FYEKMQ (reference sequence). The CDR3, as DNA: TGTGCCAGCAGGAGGGCATCCGGGGCCAACGTCCTGACTTTC. Translating it yields CASRRASGANVLTF.

This clonotype was detected ten times or more. J is TRBJ1-1 and V is TRBV6-2 or TRBV6-3, with 7 bases that match TRBD1. Losses at the gene ends were 6 bases for V and 4 bases for J; bases not matched to a gene: 8. The CDR3 sequence is 14 residues long. Germline loops: CDR1 MNHEY, CDR2 SVGEGT. CDR3 nucleotides: TGTGCCAGCAGCCCACAGGGGAGCGGCACTGAAGCTTTCTTT. Translated, it gives CASSPQGSGTEAFF.

A remark on this clonotype: A single base is all that separates this from a far larger clone, so a read error is likely. The chain recombines TRBV27 with TRBJ1-1; D ambiguous. The ends were cut back, 6 bases at V and 8 bases at J, with 19 bases in the middle. The CDR3 runs 14 residues. Germline-derived CDR1 and CDR2 are MNHEY and SMNVEV (reference sequence). The CDR3 sequence is CASRWDVRAREAFF. CDR3 coding DNA: TGTGCCAGCAGGTGGGATGTTCGGGCTCGAGAAGCTTTCTTT.

The chain recombines TRBV30 with TRBJ2-7; 8 bases match TRBD1. Germline V gives CDR1 GTSNPN, CDR2 SVGIG (reference sequence). This CDR3 is built from 12 residues. The V gene end was trimmed by 3 bases and the J gene end by 5 bases; junction bases not matched to a gene: 3. The CDR3 nucleotides are TGTGCCTGGAGCAGGGGGCTTAACGAGCAGTACTTC. Translated: CAWSRGLNEQYF.

As concerns this clonotype: Sequence at one end of the junction differs from germline and may be a read error. This chain connects TRBV7-2 to TRBJ2-4; D unresolved. CDR1 SGHTA and CDR2 FQGNSA come from the germline V gene. The CDR3 has 17 residues. The CDR3 DNA is TGTGCCAGCAGCTTATGGCAGGACCACTTAGCCAAAATCATTCAGTACTTC. Its translation: CASSLWQDHLAKIIQYF.

This clonotype was recorded many times. The rearrangement joins TRBV29-1 to TRBJ1-1; D is undetermined. Germline-derived CDR1 and CDR2 are SQVTM and ANQGSEA. The CDR3 is 13 residues long. V lost 4 bases, J lost 0 bases, and 9 bases lay in between. The CDR3 region has the DNA TGCAGCGTTGGGCTCGCCGTGAACACTGAAGCTTTCTTT. This translates into CSVGLAVNTEAFF.

This clonotype was counted once. The missing conserved phenylalanine or tryptophan at the end of this CDR3 makes a read error likely. The limits of the CDR3 on the DNA are not certain, so only TCRdb's listed CDR3 is given. This chain connects TRBV15 to TRBJ2-4; the listed D gene, TRBD2, was not tested against the DNA. Germline CDR1 reads LNHNV; CDR2 reads YYDKDF (reference sequence). Including both end residues, the CDR3 is 19 amino acids long. This chain's CDR3 is CATSRDRHHTLAGELAGEL.